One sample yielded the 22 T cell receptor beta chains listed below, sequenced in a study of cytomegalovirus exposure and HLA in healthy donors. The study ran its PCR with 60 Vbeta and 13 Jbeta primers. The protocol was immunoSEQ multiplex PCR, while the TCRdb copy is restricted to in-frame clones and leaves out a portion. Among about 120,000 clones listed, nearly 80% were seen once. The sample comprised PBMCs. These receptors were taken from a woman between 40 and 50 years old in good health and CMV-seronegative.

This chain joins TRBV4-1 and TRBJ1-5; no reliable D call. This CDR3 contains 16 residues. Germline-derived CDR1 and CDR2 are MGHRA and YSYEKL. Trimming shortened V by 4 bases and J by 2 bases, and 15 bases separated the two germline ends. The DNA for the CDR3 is TGCGCCAGCAGCCGAACCGTAGTGCGTGGCAATCAGCCCCAGCATTTT. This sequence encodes CASSRTVVRGNQPQHF.

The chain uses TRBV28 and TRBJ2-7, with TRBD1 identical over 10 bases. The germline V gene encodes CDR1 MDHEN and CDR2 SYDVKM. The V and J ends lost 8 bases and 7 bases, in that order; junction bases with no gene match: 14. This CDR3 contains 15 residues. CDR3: CASGVTGQGSGEQYF. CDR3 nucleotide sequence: TGTGCCAGCGGAGTAACGGGACAGGGGTCGGGGGAGCAGTACTTC.

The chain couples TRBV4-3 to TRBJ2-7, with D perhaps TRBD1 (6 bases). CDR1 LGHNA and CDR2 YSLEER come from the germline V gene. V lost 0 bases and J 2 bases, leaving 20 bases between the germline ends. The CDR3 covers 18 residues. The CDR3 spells CASSQDRLRQAAPYEQYF. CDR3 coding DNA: TGCGCCAGCAGCCAAGATCGTCTCAGACAGGCTGCCCCCTACGAGCAGTACTTC.

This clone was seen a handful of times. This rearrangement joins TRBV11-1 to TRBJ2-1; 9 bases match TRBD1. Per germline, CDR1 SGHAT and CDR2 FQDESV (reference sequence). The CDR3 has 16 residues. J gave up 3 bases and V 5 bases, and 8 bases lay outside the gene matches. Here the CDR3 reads CASSPGRGQGYNEQFF. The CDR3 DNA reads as TGTGCCAGCAGCCCAGGTAGGGGACAGGGCTACAATGAGCAGTTCTTC.

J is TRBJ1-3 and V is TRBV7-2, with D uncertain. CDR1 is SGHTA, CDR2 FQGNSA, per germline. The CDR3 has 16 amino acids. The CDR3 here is CATHAGTEFSGNTIYF. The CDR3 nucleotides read TGTGCTACGCACGCAGGCACCGAATTCTCTGGAAACACCATATATTTT. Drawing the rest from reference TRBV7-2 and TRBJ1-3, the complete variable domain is GAGVSQSPSNKVTEKGKDVELRCDPISGHTALYWYRQSLGQGLEFLIYFQGNSAPDKSGLPSDRFSAERTGGSVSTLTIQRTQQEDSAVYLCATHAGTEFSGNTIYFGEGSWLTVV.

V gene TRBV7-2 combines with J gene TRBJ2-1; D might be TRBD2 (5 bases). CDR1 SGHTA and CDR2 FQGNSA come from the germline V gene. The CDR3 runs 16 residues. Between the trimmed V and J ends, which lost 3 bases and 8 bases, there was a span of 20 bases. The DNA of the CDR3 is TGTGCCAGCAGCTTGCTCGGAATAGCGAGTAGGGATGAGCAGTTCTTC. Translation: CASSLLGIASRDEQFF.

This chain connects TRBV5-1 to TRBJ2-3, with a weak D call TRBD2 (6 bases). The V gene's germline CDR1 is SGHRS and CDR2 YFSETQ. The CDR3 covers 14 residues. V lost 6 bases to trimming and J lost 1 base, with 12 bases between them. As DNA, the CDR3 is TGCGCCAGCACCTCGGGAGTTGGCACAGATACGCAGTATTTT. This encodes CASTSGVGTDTQYF. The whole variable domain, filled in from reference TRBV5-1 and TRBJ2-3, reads KAGVTQTPRYLIKTRGQQVTLSCSPISGHRSVSWYQQTPGQGLQFLFEYFSETQRNKGNFPGRFSGRQFSNSRSEMNVSTLELGDSALYLCASTSGVGTDTQYFGPGTRLTVL.

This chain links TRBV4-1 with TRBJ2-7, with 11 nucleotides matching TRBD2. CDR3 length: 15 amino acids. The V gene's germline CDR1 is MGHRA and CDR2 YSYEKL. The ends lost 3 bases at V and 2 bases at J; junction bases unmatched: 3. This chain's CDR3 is CASSQPGLAAYEQYF. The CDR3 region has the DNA TGCGCCAGCAGCCAGCCGGGACTAGCGGCCTACGAGCAGTACTTC.

CDR3 region: CASSPGQELSTF. The DNA of the CDR3 is TGCGCCAGCAGCCCCGGACAGGAGCTAAGCACCTTC. The rearrangement links TRBV5-1 to TRBJ1-2; 7 positions agree with TRBD1. The CDR3 extends over 12 amino acids. J lost 13 bases, V lost 4 bases, and 10 bases had no gene match. The germline V gene encodes CDR1 SGHRS and CDR2 YFSETQ.

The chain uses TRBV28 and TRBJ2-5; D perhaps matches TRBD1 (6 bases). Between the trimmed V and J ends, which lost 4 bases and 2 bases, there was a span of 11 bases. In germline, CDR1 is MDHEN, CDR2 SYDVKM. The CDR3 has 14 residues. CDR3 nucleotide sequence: TGTGCCAGCAGTTACTCGACAGGACAAGAGACCCAGTACTTC. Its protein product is CASSYSTGQETQYF.

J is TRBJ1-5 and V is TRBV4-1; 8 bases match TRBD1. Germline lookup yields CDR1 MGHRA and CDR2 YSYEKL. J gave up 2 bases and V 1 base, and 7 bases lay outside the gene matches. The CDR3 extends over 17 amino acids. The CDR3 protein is CASSQGPTGVGNQPQHF. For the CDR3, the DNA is TGCGCCAGCAGCCAAGGCCCGACAGGGGTCGGCAATCAGCCCCAGCATTTT.

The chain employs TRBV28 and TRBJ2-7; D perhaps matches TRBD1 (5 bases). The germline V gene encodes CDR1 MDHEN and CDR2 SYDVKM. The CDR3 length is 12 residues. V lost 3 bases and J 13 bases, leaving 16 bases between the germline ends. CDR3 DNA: TGTGCCAGCAGTTTGGGGCAGGTGAATTCTTACTTC. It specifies CASSLGQVNSYF.

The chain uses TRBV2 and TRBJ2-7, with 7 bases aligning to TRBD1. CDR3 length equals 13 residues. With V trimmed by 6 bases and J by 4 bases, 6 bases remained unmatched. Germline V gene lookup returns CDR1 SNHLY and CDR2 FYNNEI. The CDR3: CASRENRGYEQYF. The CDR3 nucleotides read TGTGCCAGCAGAGAGAACAGGGGATACGAGCAGTACTTC.

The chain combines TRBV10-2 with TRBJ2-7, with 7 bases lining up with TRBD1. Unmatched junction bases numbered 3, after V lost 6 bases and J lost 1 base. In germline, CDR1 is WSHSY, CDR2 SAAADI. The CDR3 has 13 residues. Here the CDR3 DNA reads TGCGCCAGCAGACCGACAGGGTCCTACGAGCAGTACTTC. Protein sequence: CASRPTGSYEQYF.

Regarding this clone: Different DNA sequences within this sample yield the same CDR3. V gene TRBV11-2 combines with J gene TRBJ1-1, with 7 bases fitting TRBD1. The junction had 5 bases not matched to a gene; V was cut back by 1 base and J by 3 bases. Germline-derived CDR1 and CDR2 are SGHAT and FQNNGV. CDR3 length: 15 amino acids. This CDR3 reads CASSLVGGADTEAFF. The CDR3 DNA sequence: TGTGCCAGCAGCTTAGTAGGGGGCGCGGACACTGAAGCTTTCTTT. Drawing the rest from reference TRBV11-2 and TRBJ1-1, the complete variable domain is EAGVAQSPRYKIIEKRQSVAFWCNPISGHATLYWYQQILGQGPKLLIQFQNNGVVDDSQLPKDRFSAERLKGVDSTLKIQPAKLEDSAVYLCASSLVGGADTEAFFGQGTRLTVV.

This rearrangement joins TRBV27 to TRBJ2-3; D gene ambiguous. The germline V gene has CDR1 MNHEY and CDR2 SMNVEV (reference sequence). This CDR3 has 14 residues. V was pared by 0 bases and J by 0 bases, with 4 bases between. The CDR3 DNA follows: TGTGCCAGCAGTTTATCAACTAGCACAGATACGCAGTATTTT. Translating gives CASSLSTSTDTQYF.

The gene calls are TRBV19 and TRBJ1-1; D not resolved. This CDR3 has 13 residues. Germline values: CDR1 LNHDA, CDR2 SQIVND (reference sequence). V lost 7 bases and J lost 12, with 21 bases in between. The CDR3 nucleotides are TGTGCCAGTATCCTAGACCAGACGGGGATAACTTTCTTT. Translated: CASILDQTGITFF. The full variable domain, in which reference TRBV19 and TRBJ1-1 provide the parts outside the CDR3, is DGGITQSPKYLFRKEGQNVTLSCEQNLNHDAMYWYRQDPGQGLRLIYYSQIVNDFQKGDIAEGYSVSREKKESFPLTVTSAQKNPTAFYLCASILDQTGITFFGQGTRLTVV.

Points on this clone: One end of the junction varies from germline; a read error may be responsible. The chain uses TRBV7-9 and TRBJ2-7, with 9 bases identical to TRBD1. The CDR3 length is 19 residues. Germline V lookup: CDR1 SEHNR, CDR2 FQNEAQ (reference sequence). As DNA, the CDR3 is TGTTCCAGCAGCTTAGATCAGTGGCCGGTGGGACAGGGTCCTCTCGAGCAGTACTTC. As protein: CSSSLDQWPVGQGPLEQYF.

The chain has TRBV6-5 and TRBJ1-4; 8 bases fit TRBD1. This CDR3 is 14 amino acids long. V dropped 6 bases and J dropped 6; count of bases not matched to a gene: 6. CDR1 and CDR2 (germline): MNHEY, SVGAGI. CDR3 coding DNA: TGTGCCAGCAGATTAACAGGGGGAGATGAAAAACTGTTTTTT. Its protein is CASRLTGGDEKLFF.

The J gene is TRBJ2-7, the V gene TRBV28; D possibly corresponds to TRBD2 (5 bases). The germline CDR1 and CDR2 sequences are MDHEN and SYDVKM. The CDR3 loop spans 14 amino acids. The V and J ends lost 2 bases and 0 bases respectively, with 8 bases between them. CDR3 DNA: TGTGCCAGCAGTTTAGGGAGCCCCTCCTACGAGCAGTACTTC. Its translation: CASSLGSPSYEQYF.

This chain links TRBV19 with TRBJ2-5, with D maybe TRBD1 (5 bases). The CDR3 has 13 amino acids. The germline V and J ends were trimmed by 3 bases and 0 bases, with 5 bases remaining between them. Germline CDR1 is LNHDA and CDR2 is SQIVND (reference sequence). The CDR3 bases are TGTGCCAGTAGTATCAGGGACCAAGAGACCCAGTACTTC. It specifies CASSIRDQETQYF.

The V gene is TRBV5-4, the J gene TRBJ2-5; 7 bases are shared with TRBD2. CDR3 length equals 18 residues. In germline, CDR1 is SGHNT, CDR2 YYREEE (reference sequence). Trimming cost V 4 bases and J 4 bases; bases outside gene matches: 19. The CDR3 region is CASSAVVGGRSGGETQYF. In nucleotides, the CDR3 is TGTGCCAGCAGCGCCGTCGTAGGCGGGAGATCTGGGGGAGAGACCCAGTACTTC.